Listed here are 24 T cell receptor beta chains from one sample, sequenced in a study of T cells in Graves' hyperthyroidism and ophthalmopathy. Amplified TCR beta CDR3 regions derived from RNA transcripts. The TCR CDR3 was amplified in a first-round RT-PCR using the HTBI primer set. TCRdb independently ran MiXCR on the multiplex PCR reads; one entry per CDR3 protein. This sample has 370,000 or so distinct CDR3 sequences, with 15% to 18% found just once. The sample comprised blood. The receptors shown here come from a woman between 18 and 30 years old with Graves' hyperthyroidism that later progressed to Graves' ophthalmopathy.

The chain is built from TRBV5-1 and TRBJ2-7; 7 nucleotides align to TRBD1. Losses at the gene ends were 7 bases for V and 0 bases for J; bases not matched to a gene: 13. Germline V gene data show CDR1 as SGHRS and CDR2 as YFSETQ. The CDR3 totals 16 residues. CDR3: CASSPRDSLISYEQYF. In DNA form, the CDR3 reads TGCGCCAGCTCCCCGAGGGACAGCCTAATCTCCTACGAGCAGTACTTC.

The sample holds many counts of this clonotype. J is TRBJ2-3 and V is TRBV2; 7 bases match TRBD2. Trimming at V came to 8 bases and at J to 5 bases, leaving 7 bases not matched to a gene. The CDR3 consists of 13 residues. Germline lookup yields CDR1 SNHLY and CDR2 FYNNEI. CDR3 protein: CASQTSHGDTQYF. The CDR3 nucleotides are TGTGCCAGCCAGACTAGCCACGGAGATACGCAGTATTTT.

This clonotype was seen many times. The chain links TRBV6-2 or TRBV6-3 to TRBJ2-2; 12 bases fit TRBD2. This CDR3 contains 15 residues. In germline, CDR1 is MNHEY, CDR2 SVGEGT. Trimming at V came to 2 bases and at J to 5 bases, leaving 0 bases not matched to a gene. DNA for the CDR3: TGTGCCAGCAGTTACGGGACTAGCGGGACCGGGGAGCTGTTTTTT. Translating gives CASSYGTSGTGELFF.

This chain's CDR3 is CSVEERDRGDTGELFF. CDR3 nucleotides: TGCAGCGTTGAAGAAAGGGACAGGGGCGACACCGGGGAGCTGTTTTTT. The chain joins TRBV29-1 to TRBJ2-2; TRBD1 matches at 10 bases. Germline V gene lookup returns CDR1 SQVTM and CDR2 ANQGSEA. Trimming took 0 bases from V and 3 from J; bases not matched to a gene: 4. The CDR3 runs to 16 residues.

This clonotype showed up many times. The chain has TRBV20-1 and TRBJ2-7, with D tentatively TRBD1 (6 bases). Germline CDR1 is DFQATT and CDR2 is SNEGSKA (reference sequence). V lost 0 bases, J lost 1 base, and 7 bases lay in between. This CDR3 has 13 residues. CDR3 protein: CSARDGQSYEQYF. CDR3 nucleotides: TGCAGTGCTAGAGATGGACAGTCCTACGAGCAGTACTTC.

This clonotype came up many times. The V call is TRBV11-2, the J call TRBJ2-3; TRBD2 matches at 7 bases. The CDR3 is 19 amino acids. V shed 2 bases, J shed 5 bases, and the junction held 19 bases outside the gene matches. Germline CDR1 and CDR2: SGHAT and FQNNGV. CDR3 region: CASSLLGVKGGRSGDTQYF. As DNA, the CDR3 is TGTGCCAGCAGCTTACTTGGGGTCAAGGGCGGGAGATCGGGAGATACGCAGTATTTT.

This clonotype was counted at least ten times. This chain joins TRBV29-1 and TRBJ2-3; 14 bases map to TRBD2. V gave up 4 bases and J gave up 6 bases; unmatched junction bases: 6. CDR3 length equals 15 residues. Germline-derived CDR1 and CDR2 are SQVTM and ANQGSEA. The CDR3 protein is CSVGGLAGGADTQYF. The CDR3 DNA follows: TGCAGCGTTGGAGGACTAGCGGGAGGAGCGGATACGCAGTATTTT.

This clonotype has ten or more counts. V is TRBV27 and J is TRBJ2-1; no firm D call. The CDR3 spans 16 residues. Germline lookup yields CDR1 MNHEY and CDR2 SMNVEV (reference sequence). Trimming cost V 6 bases and J 2 bases, with 17 bases left between them. CDR3 nucleotide sequence: TGTGCCAGCAGCCAGATCCGGTCGGTAGCCTACAATGAGCAGTTCTTC. This gives the protein CASSQIRSVAYNEQFF.

This clonotype has only a few counts. As DNA, the CDR3 is TGTGCCAGCAGTCCTTACGACTACGAGCAGTACTTC. It yields the protein CASSPYDYEQYF. This rearrangement joins TRBV6-2 or TRBV6-3 to TRBJ2-7; no reliable D call. V lost 5 bases and J lost 3, with 8 bases in between. This CDR3 has 12 amino acids. Germline assignment: CDR1 MNHEY and CDR2 SVGEGT.

CDR3 nucleotide sequence: TGTGCCAGCAGCGACCAAGCAGGCACAGATACGCAGTATTTT. This codes for CASSDQAGTDTQYF. The chain carries TRBV6-1 and TRBJ2-3, with D unresolved. The CDR3 length is 14 residues. Per the germline V gene, CDR1 is MNHNS and CDR2 is SASEGT. V was trimmed by 6 bases and J by 1 base, leaving 11 bases between them.

V and J are TRBV7-2 and TRBJ2-6; 7 nucleotides agree with TRBD1. The V gene's germline CDR1 is SGHTA and CDR2 FQGNSA. The CDR3 sequence is 16 residues long. V trimming: 3 bases; J trimming: 0 bases; junction bases outside the gene matches: 2. The CDR3 DNA is TGTGCCAGCAGCTTGGGACAGAACTCTGGGGCCAACGTCCTGACTTTC. This sequence encodes CASSLGQNSGANVLTF.

This clonotype showed up many times. This chain connects TRBV5-8 to TRBJ2-2; TRBD2 might be the D (5 bases). CDR1 is SGHTS, CDR2 YDEGEE, per germline. This CDR3 has 15 residues. Trimming took off 1 base at V and 8 bases at J, with 15 bases between the two ends. In DNA, the CDR3 is TGTGCCAGCAGCTTGATGTTCGGGGTTGCGGGGGAGCTGTTTTTT. Its translation is CASSLMFGVAGELFF.

This clonotype occurred many times. V gene TRBV20-1 combines with J gene TRBJ1-6; D remains ambiguous. V was cut by 0 bases and J by 5 bases, with 11 bases left in between. Germline assignment: CDR1 DFQATT and CDR2 SNEGSKA (reference sequence). CDR3 length: 15 residues. The CDR3 DNA reads TGCAGTGCTAGAGATCACGGCGGTAATAATTCACCCCTCCACTTT. Encoded protein: CSARDHGGNNSPLHF.

This clonotype was seen ten or more times. The chain employs TRBV3-1 and TRBJ2-5; 11 bases are a match to TRBD2. The CDR3 runs to 16 residues. The germline V gene encodes CDR1 LGHDT and CDR2 YNNKEL (reference sequence). The trim removed 3 bases at V and 0 bases at J, leaving 3 bases unmatched. The CDR3 DNA reads TGTGCCAGCAGCCAGAGACTAGCGGGATACCAAGAGACCCAGTACTTC. This codes for CASSQRLAGYQETQYF.

This clonotype was counted at least ten times. A read error may produce the germline difference seen at one junction end. This chain uses TRBV5-1 with TRBJ2-1; D is possibly TRBD2 (5 bases). The germline CDR1 and CDR2 sequences are SGHRS and YFSETQ. The CDR3 runs 15 residues. The CDR3 sequence: CASSLASGSYNEQFF. The CDR3 DNA reads TGTGCCAGCAGCTTAGCAAGCGGCTCCTACAATGAGCAGTTCTTC. The full variable domain, with the rest looked up from reference TRBV5-1 and TRBJ2-1, is KAGVTQTPRYLIKTRGQQVTLSCSPISGHRSVSWYQQTPGQGLQFLFEYFSETQRNKGNFPGRFSGRQFSNSRSEMNVSTLELGDSALYLCASSLASGSYNEQFFGPGTRLTVL.

On this clonotype itself: This clone may be a read error of a much larger clone one base away. The chain joins TRBV6-5 to TRBJ1-5; 7 bases match TRBD1. Germline CDR1 and CDR2: MNHEY and SVGAGI. There are 19 residues in the CDR3. The DNA for the CDR3 is TGTGCCAGCAGTTTCTTGGAGACAGGGACCAGTTTAAGCAATCAGCCCAAGCATTTT. Protein sequence: CASSFLETGTSLSNQPKHF.

This clonotype was counted many times. The V gene is TRBV7-2, the J gene TRBJ1-5; 8 nucleotides line up with TRBD1. Unmatched junction bases numbered 7, after V lost 6 bases and J lost 3 bases. Germline V gene data show CDR1 as SGHTA and CDR2 as FQGNSA. This CDR3 is built from 15 residues. CDR3 bases: TGTGCCAGCAGTTTGGGACAGGCGATCAATCAGCCCCAGCATTTT. It yields the protein CASSLGQAINQPQHF.

This clonotype was seen a handful of times. In DNA form, the CDR3 reads TGTGCCAGCAGCCAAGAAACGGGTTTGAACAATGAGCAGTTCTTC. It codes for CASSQETGLNNEQFF. The chain combines TRBV14 with TRBJ2-1, with unresolved D. V shed 0 bases and J shed 5 bases, with 11 bases lying between them. CDR3 length: 15 amino acids. Germline V gives CDR1 SGHDN, CDR2 FVKESK.

The chain links TRBV29-1 to TRBJ1-3; D remains ambiguous. Germline values: CDR1 SQVTM, CDR2 ANQGSEA. This CDR3 comprises 13 residues. V was pared by 4 bases and J by 0 bases, with 7 bases between. The CDR3 is CSVGENSGNTIYF. The CDR3 DNA follows: TGCAGCGTTGGCGAGAACTCTGGAAACACCATATATTTT.

This clonotype turned up a few times. The chain employs TRBV3-1 and TRBJ2-5; 10 bases map to TRBD2. This CDR3 is 18 amino acids long. V gave up 4 bases and J gave up 4 bases; unmatched junction bases: 15. Per germline, CDR1 LGHDT and CDR2 YNNKEL (reference sequence). The chain's CDR3 is CASSPSRVAGGRLETQYF. The CDR3 DNA follows: TGTGCCAGCAGCCCCTCACGGGTAGCGGGAGGAAGATTAGAGACCCAGTACTTC.

The chain uses TRBV6-5 and TRBJ1-5, with D tentatively TRBD1 (5 bases). The CDR3 consists of 15 residues. Trimming stripped 0 bases from V and 3 bases from J, with 9 bases between. The germline V gene encodes CDR1 MNHEY and CDR2 SVGAGI. In DNA form, the CDR3 reads TGTGCCAGCAGTTACTCAGGGGCAGACAATCAGCCCCAGCATTTT. It encodes CASSYSGADNQPQHF.

The sample holds many counts of this clonotype. This chain links TRBV13 with TRBJ1-1; D possibly corresponds to TRBD1 (6 bases). Trimming left V 0 bases short and J 0 bases short, with 11 bases between. There are 16 residues in the CDR3. Germline V lookup: CDR1 PRHDT, CDR2 FYEKMQ (reference sequence). The CDR3, as DNA: TGTGCCAGCAGCTTAGGCGGGACACGCATGAACACTGAAGCTTTCTTT. It codes for CASSLGGTRMNTEAFF.

On this clonotype itself: Just one base apart from a much larger clone, this may be a read error. The genes are TRBV30 and TRBJ2-7; tentative D call: TRBD2 (6 bases). The CDR3 has 13 residues. V shed 5 bases and J shed 4 bases, with 15 bases lying between them. Germline values: CDR1 GTSNPN, CDR2 SVGIG (reference sequence). The CDR3 DNA reads as TGTGCCTGGGGTCTTAGCGGATTTTACGAGCAGTACTTC. Protein: CAWGLSGFYEQYF.

This clonotype was observed many times. This chain uses TRBV28 with TRBJ2-7, with D uncertain. CDR3 length equals 12 residues. The germline V gene encodes CDR1 MDHEN and CDR2 SYDVKM. Trimming removed 2 bases from V and 6 bases from J, with 8 bases in between. The CDR3 protein is CASSLIHTEQYF. The CDR3 DNA is TGTGCCAGCAGTTTAATACACACCGAGCAGTACTTC. The entire variable domain, with the rest obtained from reference TRBV28 and TRBJ2-7, is as follows: DVKVTQSSRYLVKRTGEKVFLECVQDMDHENMFWYRQDPGLGLRLIYFSYDVKMKEKGDIPEGYSVSREKKERFSLILESASTNQTSMYLCASSLIHTEQYFGPGTRLTVT.